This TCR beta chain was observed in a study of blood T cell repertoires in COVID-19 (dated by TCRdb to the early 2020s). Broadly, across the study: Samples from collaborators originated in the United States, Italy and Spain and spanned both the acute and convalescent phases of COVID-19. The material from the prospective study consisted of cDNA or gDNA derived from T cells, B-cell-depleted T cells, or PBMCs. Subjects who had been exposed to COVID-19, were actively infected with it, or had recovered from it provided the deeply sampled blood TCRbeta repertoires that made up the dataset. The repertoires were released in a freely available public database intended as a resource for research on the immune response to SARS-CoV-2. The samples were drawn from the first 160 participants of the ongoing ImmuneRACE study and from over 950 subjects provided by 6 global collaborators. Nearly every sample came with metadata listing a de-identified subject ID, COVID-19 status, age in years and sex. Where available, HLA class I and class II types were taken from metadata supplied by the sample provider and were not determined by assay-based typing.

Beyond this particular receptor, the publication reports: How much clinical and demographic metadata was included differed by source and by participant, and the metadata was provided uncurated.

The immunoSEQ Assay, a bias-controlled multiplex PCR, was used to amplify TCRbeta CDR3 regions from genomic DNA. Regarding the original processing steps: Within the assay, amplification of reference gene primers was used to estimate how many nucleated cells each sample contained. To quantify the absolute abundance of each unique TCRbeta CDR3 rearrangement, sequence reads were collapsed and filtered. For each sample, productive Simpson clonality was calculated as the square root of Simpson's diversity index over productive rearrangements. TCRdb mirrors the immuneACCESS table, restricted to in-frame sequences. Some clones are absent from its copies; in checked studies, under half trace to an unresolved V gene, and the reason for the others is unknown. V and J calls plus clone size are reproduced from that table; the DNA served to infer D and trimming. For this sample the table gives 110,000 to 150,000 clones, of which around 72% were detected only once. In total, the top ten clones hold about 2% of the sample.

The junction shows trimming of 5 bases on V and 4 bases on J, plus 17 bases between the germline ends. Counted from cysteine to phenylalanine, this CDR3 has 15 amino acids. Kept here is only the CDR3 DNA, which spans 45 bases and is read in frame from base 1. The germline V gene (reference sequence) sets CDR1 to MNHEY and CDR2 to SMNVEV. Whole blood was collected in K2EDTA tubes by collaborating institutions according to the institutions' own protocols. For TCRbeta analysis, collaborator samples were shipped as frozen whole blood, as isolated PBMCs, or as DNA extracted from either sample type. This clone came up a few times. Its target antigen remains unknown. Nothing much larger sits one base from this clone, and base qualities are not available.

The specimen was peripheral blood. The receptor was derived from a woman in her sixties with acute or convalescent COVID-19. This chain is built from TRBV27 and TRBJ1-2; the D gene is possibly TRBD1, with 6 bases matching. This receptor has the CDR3 CASSKREGVTYGYTF. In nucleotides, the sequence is TGTGCCAGCAGTAAACGCGAGGGGGTTACCTATGGCTACACCTTC.